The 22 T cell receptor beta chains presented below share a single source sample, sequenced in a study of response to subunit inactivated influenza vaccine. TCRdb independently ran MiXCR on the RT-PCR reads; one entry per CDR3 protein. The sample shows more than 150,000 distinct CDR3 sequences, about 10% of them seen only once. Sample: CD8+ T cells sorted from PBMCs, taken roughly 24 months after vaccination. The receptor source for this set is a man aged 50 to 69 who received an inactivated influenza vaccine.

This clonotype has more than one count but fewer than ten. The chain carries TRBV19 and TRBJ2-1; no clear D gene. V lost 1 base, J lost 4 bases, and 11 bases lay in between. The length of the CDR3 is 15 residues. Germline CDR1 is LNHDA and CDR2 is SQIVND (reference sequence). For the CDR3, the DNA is TGTGCCAGTAGTATAGTGGTGGGAACATACAATGAGCAGTTCTTC. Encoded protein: CASSIVVGTYNEQFF.

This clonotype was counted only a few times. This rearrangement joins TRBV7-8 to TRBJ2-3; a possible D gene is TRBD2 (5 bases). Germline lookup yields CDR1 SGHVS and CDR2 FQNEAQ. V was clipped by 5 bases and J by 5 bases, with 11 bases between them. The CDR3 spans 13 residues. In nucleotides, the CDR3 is TGTGCCAGCAGCCCGGGGATGGTAGATACGCAGTATTTT. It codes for CASSPGMVDTQYF.

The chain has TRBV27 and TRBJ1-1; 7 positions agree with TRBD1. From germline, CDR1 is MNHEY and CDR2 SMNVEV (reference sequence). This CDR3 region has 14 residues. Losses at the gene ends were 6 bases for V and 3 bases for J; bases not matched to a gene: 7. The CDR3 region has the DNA TGTGCCAGCAGCACACTTGGGACAGACACTGAAGCTTTCTTT. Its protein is CASSTLGTDTEAFF.

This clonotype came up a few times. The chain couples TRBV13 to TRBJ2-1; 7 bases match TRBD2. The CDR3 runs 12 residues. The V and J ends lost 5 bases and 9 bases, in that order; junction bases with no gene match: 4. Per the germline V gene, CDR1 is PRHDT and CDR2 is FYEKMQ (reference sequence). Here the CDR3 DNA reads TGTGCCAGCAGCCCCAGACTAGCTGAGCAGTTCTTC. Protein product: CASSPRLAEQFF.

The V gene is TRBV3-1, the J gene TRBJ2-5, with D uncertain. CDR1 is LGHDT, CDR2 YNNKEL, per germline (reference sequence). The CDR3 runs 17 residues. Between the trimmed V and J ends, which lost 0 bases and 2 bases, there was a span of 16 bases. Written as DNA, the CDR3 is TGTGCCAGCAGCCAAGAGCTTAGATTGAGCGATCAAGAGACCCAGTACTTC. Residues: CASSQELRLSDQETQYF.

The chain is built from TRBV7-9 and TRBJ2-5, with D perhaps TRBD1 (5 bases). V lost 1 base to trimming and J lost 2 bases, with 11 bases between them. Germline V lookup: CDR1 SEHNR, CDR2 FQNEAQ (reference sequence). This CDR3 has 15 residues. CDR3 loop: CASSLGDSRQETQYF. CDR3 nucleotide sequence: TGTGCCAGCAGCTTAGGAGACAGCAGACAAGAGACCCAGTACTTC.

CDR3 DNA: TGTGCCAGCAGCTTCCCGAACAGTCTCTATGGCTACACCTTC. It specifies CASSFPNSLYGYTF. V gene TRBV7-9 combines with J gene TRBJ1-2; D not certain. Trimming took 3 bases from V and 4 from J, leaving 12 bases between them. The germline gives CDR1 SEHNR, CDR2 FQNEAQ (reference sequence). The CDR3 runs to 14 residues. The full variable domain, with the rest looked up from reference TRBV7-9 and TRBJ1-2, is DTGVSQNPRHKITKRGQNVTFRCDPISEHNRLYWYRQTLGQGPEFLTYFQNEAQLEKSRLLSDRFSAERPKGSFSTLEIQRTEQGDSAMYLCASSFPNSLYGYTFGSGTRLTVV.

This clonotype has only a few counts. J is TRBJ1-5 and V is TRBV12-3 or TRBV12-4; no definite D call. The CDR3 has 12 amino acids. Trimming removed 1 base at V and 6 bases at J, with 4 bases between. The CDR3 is CASSLGFQPQHF. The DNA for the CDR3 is TGTGCCAGCAGTTTAGGATTTCAGCCCCAGCATTTT.

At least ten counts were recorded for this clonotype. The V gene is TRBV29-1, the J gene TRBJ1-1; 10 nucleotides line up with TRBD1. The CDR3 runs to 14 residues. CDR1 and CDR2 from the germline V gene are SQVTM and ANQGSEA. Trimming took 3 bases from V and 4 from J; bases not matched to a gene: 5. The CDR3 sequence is CSVEGQGMGTEAFF. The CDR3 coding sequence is TGCAGCGTTGAGGGACAGGGGATGGGCACTGAAGCTTTCTTT.

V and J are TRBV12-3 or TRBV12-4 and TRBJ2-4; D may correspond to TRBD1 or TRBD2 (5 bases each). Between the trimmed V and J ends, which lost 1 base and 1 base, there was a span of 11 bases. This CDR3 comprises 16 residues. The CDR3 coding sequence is TGTGCCAGCAGTTTAGAGGGCAGGGAGGCCAAAAACATTCAGTACTTC. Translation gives CASSLEGREAKNIQYF.

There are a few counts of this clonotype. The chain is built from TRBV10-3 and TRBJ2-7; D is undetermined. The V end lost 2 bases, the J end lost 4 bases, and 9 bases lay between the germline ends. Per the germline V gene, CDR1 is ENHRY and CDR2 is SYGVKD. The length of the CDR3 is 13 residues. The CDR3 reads CAISEDPGYEQYF. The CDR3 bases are TGTGCCATCAGTGAGGATCCGGGTTACGAGCAGTACTTC.

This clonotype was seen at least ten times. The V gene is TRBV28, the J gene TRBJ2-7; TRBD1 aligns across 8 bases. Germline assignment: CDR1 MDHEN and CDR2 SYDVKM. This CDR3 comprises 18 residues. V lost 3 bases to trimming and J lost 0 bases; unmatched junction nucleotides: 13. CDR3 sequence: CASSLHYSRTGSSYEQYF. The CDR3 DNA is TGTGCCAGCAGTTTGCACTATTCTCGGACAGGGAGCTCCTACGAGCAGTACTTC. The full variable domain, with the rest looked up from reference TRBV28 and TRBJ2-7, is DVKVTQSSRYLVKRTGEKVFLECVQDMDHENMFWYRQDPGLGLRLIYFSYDVKMKEKGDIPEGYSVSREKKERFSLILESASTNQTSMYLCASSLHYSRTGSSYEQYFGPGTRLTVT.

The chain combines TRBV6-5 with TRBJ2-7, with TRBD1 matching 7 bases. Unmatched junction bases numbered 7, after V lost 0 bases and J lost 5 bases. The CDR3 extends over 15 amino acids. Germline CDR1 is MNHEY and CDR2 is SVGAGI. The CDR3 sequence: CASSYSHRGQNEQYF. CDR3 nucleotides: TGTGCCAGCAGTTACTCACATAGGGGGCAGAACGAGCAGTACTTC.

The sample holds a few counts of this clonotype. This CDR3 reads CASRHDSPGGNTIYF. The CDR3 DNA follows: TGTGCCAGCAGACACGACAGTCCCGGTGGAAACACCATATATTTT. The chain combines TRBV12-3 or TRBV12-4 with TRBJ1-3, with D possibly TRBD1 on 5 matching bases. The CDR3 covers 15 residues. Trimming left V 6 bases short and J 3 bases short, with 15 bases between.

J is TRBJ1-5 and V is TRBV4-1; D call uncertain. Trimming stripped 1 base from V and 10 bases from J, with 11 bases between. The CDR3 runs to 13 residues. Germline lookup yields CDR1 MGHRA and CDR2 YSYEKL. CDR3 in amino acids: CASSQGIPKPQHF. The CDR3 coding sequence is TGCGCCAGCAGCCAAGGGATCCCGAAACCCCAGCATTTT.

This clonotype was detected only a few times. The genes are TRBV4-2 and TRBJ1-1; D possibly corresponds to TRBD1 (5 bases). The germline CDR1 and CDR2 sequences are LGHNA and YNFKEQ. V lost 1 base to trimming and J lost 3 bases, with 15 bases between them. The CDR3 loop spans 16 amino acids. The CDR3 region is CASSQGAGIQYTEAFF. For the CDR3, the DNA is TGTGCCAGCAGCCAAGGGGCAGGGATCCAGTACACTGAAGCTTTCTTT.

CDR3 residues: CASSHGTGGEQYF. As DNA, the CDR3 is TGCGCCAGCAGCCATGGAACAGGGGGCGAGCAGTACTTC. The V call is TRBV4-3, the J call TRBJ2-7; 8 bases match TRBD1. Germline CDR1 LGHNA, CDR2 YSLEER. After removal of 3 bases from V and 6 bases from J, the junction contained 4 bases not matched to a gene. There are 13 residues in the CDR3.

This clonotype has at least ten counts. The CDR3 bases are TGCGCCAGCAGTGAGTCGAGGGGTGGCACAGATACGCAGTATTTT. Amino acids: CASSESRGGTDTQYF. V gene TRBV10-1 combines with J gene TRBJ2-3, with D perhaps being TRBD1 or TRBD2 (5 bases each). CDR3 length: 15 amino acids. The germline CDR1 and CDR2 sequences are WNHNN and SYGVQD (reference sequence). V shed 0 bases and J shed 1 base, with 8 bases lying between them.

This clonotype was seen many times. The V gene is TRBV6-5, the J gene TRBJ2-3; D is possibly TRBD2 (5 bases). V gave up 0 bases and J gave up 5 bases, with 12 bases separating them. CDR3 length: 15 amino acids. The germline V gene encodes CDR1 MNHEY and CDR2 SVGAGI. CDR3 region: CASSYSRGNVDTQYF. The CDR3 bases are TGTGCCAGCAGTTACTCTCGGGGTAATGTAGATACGCAGTATTTT.

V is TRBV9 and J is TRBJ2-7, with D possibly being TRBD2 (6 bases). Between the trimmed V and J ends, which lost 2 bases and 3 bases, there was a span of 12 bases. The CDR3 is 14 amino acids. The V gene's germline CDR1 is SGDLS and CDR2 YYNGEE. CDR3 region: CASSVAGGDYEQYF. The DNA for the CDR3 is TGTGCCAGCAGCGTCGCCGGCGGGGACTACGAGCAGTACTTC.

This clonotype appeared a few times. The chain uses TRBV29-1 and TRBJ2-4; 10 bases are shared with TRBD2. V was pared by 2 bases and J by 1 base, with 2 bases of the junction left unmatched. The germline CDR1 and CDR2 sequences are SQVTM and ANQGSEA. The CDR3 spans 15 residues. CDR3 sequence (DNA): TGCAGCGTTGAAAGCGGGGGGGAGGCCAAAAACATTCAGTACTTC. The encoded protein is CSVESGGEAKNIQYF.

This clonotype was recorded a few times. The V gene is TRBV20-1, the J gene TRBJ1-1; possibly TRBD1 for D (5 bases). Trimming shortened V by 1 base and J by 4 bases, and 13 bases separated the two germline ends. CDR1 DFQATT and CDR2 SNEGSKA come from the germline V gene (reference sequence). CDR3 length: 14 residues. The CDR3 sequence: CSARGAGLGTEAFF. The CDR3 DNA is TGCAGTGCTAGAGGGGCAGGGCTTGGCACTGAAGCTTTCTTT.